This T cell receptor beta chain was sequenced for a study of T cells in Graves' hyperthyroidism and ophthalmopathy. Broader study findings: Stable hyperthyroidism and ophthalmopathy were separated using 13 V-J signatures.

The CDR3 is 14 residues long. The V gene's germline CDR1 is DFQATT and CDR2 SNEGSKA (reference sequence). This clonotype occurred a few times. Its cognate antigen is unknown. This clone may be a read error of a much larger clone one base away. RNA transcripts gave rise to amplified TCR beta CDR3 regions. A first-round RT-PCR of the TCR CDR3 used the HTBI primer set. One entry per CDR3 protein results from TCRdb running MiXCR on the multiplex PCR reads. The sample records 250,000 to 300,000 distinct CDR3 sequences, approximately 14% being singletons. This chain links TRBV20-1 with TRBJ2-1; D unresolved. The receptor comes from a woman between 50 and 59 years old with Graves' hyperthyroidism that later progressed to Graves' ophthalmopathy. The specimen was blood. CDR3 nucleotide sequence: TGCAGTGCCACCAAACCAAGTTCCCTCGATGAGCGGTTCTTC. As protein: CSATKPSSLDERFF.